The 16 T cell receptor beta chains presented below share a single source sample, sequenced in a study of T cells in Graves' hyperthyroidism and ophthalmopathy. Template material for amplifying TCR beta CDR3 regions consisted of RNA transcripts. HTBI primers were the set used in a first-round RT-PCR of the TCR CDR3. TCRdb reanalysed the multiplex PCR reads using MiXCR and keeps one entry per CDR3 protein. The sample lists around 300,000 distinct CDR3 sequences; 20% to 25% were seen once. The sample was blood. These receptors all stem from a man aged 25 to 40 with Graves' ophthalmopathy.

On this clonotype itself: A much larger clonotype is one base distant, so this may be a read error. The chain couples TRBV18 to TRBJ1-1; maybe TRBD1 (5 bases). This CDR3 contains 16 residues. Germline CDR1 KGHSH, CDR2 LQKENI. CDR3 loop: CASSPPGRLFGTETFF. DNA for the CDR3: TGTGCCAGCTCACCACCGGGACGTCTCTTCGGGACTGAAACTTTCTTT. The complete variable domain, with remaining parts taken from reference TRBV18 and TRBJ1-1, reads NAGVMQNPRHLVRRRGQEARLRCSPMKGHSHVYWYRQLPEEGLKFMVYLQKENIIDESGMPKERFSAEFPKEGPSILRIQQVVRGDSAAYFCASSPPGRLFGTETFFGQGTRLTVV.

The CDR3 nucleotides are TGCAGTGCAAGGGTCTACGACAATGAGCAGTTCTTC. Amino acid sequence: CSARVYDNEQFF. The V gene is TRBV20-1, the J gene TRBJ2-1, with unresolved D. Germline V lookup: CDR1 DFQATT, CDR2 SNEGSKA (reference sequence). The CDR3 extends over 12 amino acids. V lost 6 bases and J lost 5, with 11 bases in between.

J is TRBJ2-1 and V is TRBV2, with D maybe TRBD1 (5 bases). Germline V CDR1 and CDR2: SNHLY, FYNNEI. Trimming shortened V by 5 bases and J by 6 bases, and 17 bases separated the two germline ends. This CDR3 comprises 15 residues. CDR3 nucleotides: TGTGCCAGCAGTAAAGGGGCAGGGAATTGCAATGAGCAGTTCTTC. Translation: CASSKGAGNCNEQFF.

The chain is built from TRBV7-9 and TRBJ2-2; 9 bases map to TRBD2. The CDR3 is made up of 18 amino acids. CDR1 is SEHNR and CDR2 is FQNEAQ in the germline V gene (reference sequence). Germline trimming cut 2 bases from V and 1 base from J; bases unmatched to any gene: 8. CDR3 DNA: TGTGCCAGCAGCTTAACGCTGGGAGCGGGAGGGAACACCGGGGAGCTGTTTTTT. Residues: CASSLTLGAGGNTGELFF.

This chain connects TRBV7-8 to TRBJ2-1; 11 bases line up with TRBD2. Trimming took 1 base from V and 12 from J; bases not matched to a gene: 2. Germline values: CDR1 SGHVS, CDR2 FQNEAQ. The CDR3 totals 13 residues. CDR3 sequence: CASSLGGTSGQFF. The DNA of the CDR3 is TGTGCCAGCAGCTTAGGTGGGACTAGCGGGCAGTTCTTC.

The sample holds a few counts of this clonotype. An end of the junction does not agree with germline; a read error may underlie this. The CDR3 DNA sequence: TGTGCCAGCAGTGGACAGTTGAACACTGGAGCTTTCTTT. This translates into CASSGQLNTGAFF. The rearrangement uses TRBV12-3 or TRBV12-4 and TRBJ1-1, with TRBD1 as a possible D gene (6 bases). This CDR3 has 13 residues.

This clonotype came up many times. The gene calls are TRBV12-3 or TRBV12-4 and TRBJ1-1; weak D call: TRBD1 (6 bases). The CDR3 covers 14 residues. Trimming removed 5 bases at V and 1 base at J, with 11 bases between. The DNA of the CDR3 is TGTGCCAGCAGTGTCAGGGGCCAGAACACTGAAGCTTTCTTT. Amino acids: CASSVRGQNTEAFF.

Comment on this clonotype: A much bigger clone sits one base away, suggesting this may be a read error. The CDR3 loop is CASSLRPETQYF. CDR3 bases: TGTGCCAGCAGCTTAAGGCCAGAGACCCAGTACTTC. This chain uses TRBV7-8 with TRBJ2-5, with D unresolved. The CDR3 spans 12 residues. CDR1 SGHVS and CDR2 FQNEAQ come from the germline V gene. The V and J ends lost 2 bases and 4 bases respectively, with 5 bases between them.

This clonotype appeared many times. The rearrangement joins TRBV30 to TRBJ1-1, with 7 bases lining up with TRBD1. Germline V gene data show CDR1 as GTSNPN and CDR2 as SVGIG (reference sequence). J was trimmed by 6 bases and V by 0 bases; bases with no gene match: 7. The CDR3 spans 14 residues. The CDR3 loop is CAWSVRQGVAEAFF. For the CDR3, the DNA is TGTGCCTGGAGTGTACGGCAGGGGGTTGCTGAAGCTTTCTTT.

This clonotype has a handful of counts. The rearrangement uses TRBV4-2 and TRBJ2-3; 7 bases line up with TRBD2. V lost 8 bases and J lost 4; bases outside the gene matches: 6. This CDR3 has 13 amino acids. Germline CDR1 reads LGHNA; CDR2 reads YNFKEQ. In DNA form, the CDR3 reads TGTGCCAGCTCGCGGGGAGGGGCAGATACGCAGTATTTT. This translates into CASSRGGADTQYF.

This clonotype was observed a few times. A much bigger clone sits one base away, suggesting this may be a read error. The chain combines TRBV11-1 with TRBJ2-1; D gene ambiguous. This CDR3 is built from 14 residues. The germline V gene encodes CDR1 SGHAT and CDR2 FQDESV (reference sequence). In DNA, the CDR3 is TGTGCCGGCAGCCAGACGGCCAGCAGGAATGAGCAGTTCTTC. The encoded protein is CAGSQTASRNEQFF.

This clonotype was picked up a small number of times. DNA for the CDR3: TGTGCCAGCAGTGAATGGGGGAACCAAGAGACCCAGTACTTC. Residues: CASSEWGNQETQYF. This sequence joins TRBV2 and TRBJ2-5; D tentatively reads TRBD1 or TRBD2 (5 bases each). Germline CDR1 and CDR2: SNHLY and FYNNEI. This CDR3 is 14 amino acids long. V gave up 2 bases and J gave up 0 bases, with 7 bases separating them.

This rearrangement joins TRBV6-1 to TRBJ2-1, with D uncertain. Deletions cut 6 bases from V and 2 bases from J, with 14 bases between. Germline V gives CDR1 MNHNS, CDR2 SASEGT. This CDR3 is built from 15 residues. CDR3 nucleotide sequence: TGTGCCAGCAGCCGCCTCCTACCCGCCTACAATGAGCAGTTCTTC. This sequence encodes CASSRLLPAYNEQFF.

This clonotype was counted many times. V is TRBV7-9 and J is TRBJ2-1; TRBD2 agrees at 7 bases. V lost 3 bases to trimming and J lost 1 base; unmatched junction nucleotides: 6. Germline-derived CDR1 and CDR2 are SEHNR and FQNEAQ (reference sequence). The CDR3 spans 16 residues. CDR3 DNA: TGTGCCAGCAGCTTGCTAGCGGCGGTATCCTACAATGAGCAGTTCTTC. Translating gives CASSLLAAVSYNEQFF.

A note on this clonotype: Just one base apart from a much larger clone, this may be a read error. The chain carries TRBV20-1 and TRBJ1-1; possible D gene TRBD1, 6 bases. The CDR3 is made up of 14 amino acids. Germline CDR1 is DFQATT and CDR2 is SNEGSKA (reference sequence). CDR3 nucleotide sequence: TGCAGTGTTAGAGATCGGGGGGCCGGGACTGAAGCTTTCTTT. Its protein is CSVRDRGAGTEAFF.

This clonotype was observed a handful of times. The rearrangement links TRBV20-1 to TRBJ1-1; perhaps TRBD1 as D (6 bases). In germline, CDR1 is DFQATT, CDR2 SNEGSKA (reference sequence). Trimming took off 6 bases at V and 1 base at J, with 9 bases between the two ends. The CDR3 extends over 12 amino acids. The CDR3 protein is CSAPTGNTEAFF. In nucleotides, the CDR3 is TGCAGTGCGCCGACAGGGAACACTGAAGCTTTCTTT.